A selection of T cell receptor beta chains follows, all from one sample in a study of CD4 T cells in relation to SARS-CoV-2 and coronaviruses. No antigens are known for them. The table came from immunoSEQ multiplex PCR; TCRdb's copy has only in-frame clones and leaves some out. The sample lists around 20,000 clones; roughly 80% were seen once. The sample comprised CD4+ T cells from PBMCs, cultured in vitro. All receptors derive from a human donor in good health. CDR3s include the opening cysteine and the closing phenylalanine or tryptophan. A D gene is named only where the DNA matches it firmly. Size tells how often a clone was seen (once, few, many) or the class of an expanded clone, and some rows leave it out.

j_call: TRBJ1-5
clone_size: few
cdr3_length: 15
v_call: TRBV5-8
d_call: -
cdr3_aa: CASSSGQTNNQPQHF
cdr3_nt: TGTGCCAGCAGCTCCGGACAGACTAACAATCAGCCCCAGCATTTT

j_call: TRBJ2-7
clone_size: -
cdr3_length: 13
v_call: TRBV30
d_call: -
cdr3_aa: CAWPGRDSYEQYF
cdr3_nt: TGTGCCTGGCCGGGACGGGATTCCTACGAGCAGTACTTC

j_call: TRBJ1-2
clone_size: once
cdr3_length: 13
v_call: TRBV10-2
d_call: TRBD1
cdr3_aa: CASSEAGGYGYTF
cdr3_nt: TGCGCCAGCAGTGAGGCAGGGGGCTATGGCTACACCTTC

j_call: TRBJ1-2
clone_size: -
cdr3_length: 12
v_call: TRBV2
d_call: -
cdr3_aa: CASLGLGYGYTF
cdr3_nt: TGTGCCAGCCTAGGGCTCGGCTATGGCTACACCTTC

j_call: TRBJ2-5
clone_size: once
cdr3_length: 17
v_call: TRBV4-3
d_call: -
cdr3_aa: CASSQDSQEGGQETQYF
cdr3_nt: TGCGCCAGCAGCCAAGATTCCCAGGAAGGTGGCCAAGAGACCCAGTACTTC

j_call: TRBJ2-7
clone_size: -
cdr3_length: 18
v_call: TRBV6-2/TRBV6-3
d_call: TRBD1
cdr3_aa: CASSYPRDRAILPYEQYF
cdr3_nt: TGTGCCAGCAGTTACCCGCGGGACAGGGCGATTCTCCCCTACGAGCAGTACTTC

j_call: TRBJ2-3
clone_size: once
cdr3_length: 13
v_call: TRBV2
d_call: -
cdr3_aa: CASLREFTDTQYF
cdr3_nt: TGTGCCAGCCTCAGGGAGTTCACAGATACGCAGTATTTT

j_call: TRBJ2-2
clone_size: -
cdr3_length: 13
v_call: TRBV6-1
d_call: -
cdr3_aa: CASSEARIGELFF
cdr3_nt: TGTGCCAGCAGTGAAGCGCGGATCGGGGAGCTGTTTTTT

j_call: TRBJ2-5
clone_size: -
cdr3_length: 15
v_call: TRBV3-1/TRBV3-2
d_call: -
cdr3_aa: CASSQRGPPGETQYF
cdr3_nt: TGTGCCAGCAGCCAAAGAGGACCTCCCGGAGAGACCCAGTACTTC

j_call: TRBJ2-4
clone_size: -
cdr3_length: 16
v_call: TRBV6-5
d_call: -
cdr3_aa: CASSYSSGGTGNIQYF
cdr3_nt: TGTGCCAGCAGTTACTCGAGTGGGGGGACCGGAAACATTCAGTACTTC

j_call: TRBJ2-7
clone_size: once
cdr3_length: 15
v_call: TRBV5-6
d_call: TRBD2
cdr3_aa: CASSSRLAGGYEQYF
cdr3_nt: TGTGCCAGCAGCTCAAGACTAGCGGGAGGGTACGAGCAGTACTTC

j_call: TRBJ2-3
clone_size: -
cdr3_length: 13
v_call: TRBV19
d_call: -
cdr3_aa: CASSPRESDTQYF
cdr3_nt: TGTGCCAGTAGCCCAAGGGAGTCGGATACGCAGTATTTT

j_call: TRBJ2-7
clone_size: -
cdr3_length: 12
v_call: TRBV5-1
d_call: TRBD2
cdr3_aa: CASTREGYEQYF
cdr3_nt: TGCGCCAGCACTCGGGAGGGATACGAGCAGTACTTC

j_call: TRBJ2-2
clone_size: once
cdr3_length: 16
v_call: TRBV5-1
d_call: TRBD2
cdr3_aa: CASSPLTSVNTGELFF
cdr3_nt: TGCGCCAGCAGCCCTCTGACTAGCGTGAACACCGGGGAGCTGTTTTTT

j_call: TRBJ1-6
clone_size: -
cdr3_length: 15
v_call: TRBV7-2
d_call: TRBD1
cdr3_aa: CASSLTGQGGSPLHF
cdr3_nt: TGTGCCAGCAGCCTAACGGGACAGGGAGGTTCACCCCTCCACTTT

j_call: TRBJ2-3
clone_size: -
cdr3_length: 15
v_call: TRBV5-1
d_call: TRBD1
cdr3_aa: CASTSTGGSTDTQYF
cdr3_nt: TGCGCCAGCACCTCGACAGGGGGGAGCACAGATACGCAGTATTTT

j_call: TRBJ2-3
clone_size: few
cdr3_length: 16
v_call: TRBV7-3
d_call: TRBD2
cdr3_aa: CASSPRWASGSDTQYF
cdr3_nt: TGTGCCAGCAGCCCCCGGTGGGCTAGCGGGAGTGATACGCAGTATTTT

j_call: TRBJ2-7
clone_size: -
cdr3_length: 16
v_call: TRBV15
d_call: -
cdr3_aa: CATSMRVGGAGNEQYF
cdr3_nt: TGTGCCACCAGCATGCGAGTGGGGGGGGCAGGGAACGAGCAGTACTTC

j_call: TRBJ1-3
clone_size: -
cdr3_length: 15
v_call: TRBV29-1
d_call: TRBD1
cdr3_aa: CSGGTGPEEGNTIYF
cdr3_nt: TGCAGCGGTGGGACAGGTCCCGAGGAGGGAAACACCATATATTTT

j_call: TRBJ2-1
clone_size: -
cdr3_length: 16
v_call: TRBV5-6
d_call: -
cdr3_aa: CASSRTGPSSYNEQFF
cdr3_nt: TGTGCCAGCAGCCGAACTGGACCCAGCTCCTACAATGAGCAGTTCTTC

j_call: TRBJ2-3
clone_size: few
cdr3_length: 15
v_call: TRBV9
d_call: TRBD1
cdr3_aa: CASSLRWDRADTQYF
cdr3_nt: TGTGCCAGCAGCTTAAGGTGGGACAGAGCAGATACGCAGTATTTT